A selection of T cell receptor beta chains follows, all from one sample in a study of cytomegalovirus exposure and HLA in healthy donors. Produced via immunoSEQ multiplex PCR; TCRdb's table is partial and in-frame only. There are 130,000 to 150,000 clones in the sample; around two thirds occur only once, and about 1.5% lies in the top ten. Sequencing was performed on PBMCs. All receptors derive from a woman under 30 in good health and CMV-seronegative. Both conserved end residues are part of each CDR3.

v_call,cdr3_length,j_call,cdr3_aa
TRBV28,14,TRBJ1-2,CASRLWDRDYGYTF
TRBV27,15,TRBJ1-5,CASSSGGSRNQPQHF
TRBV5-8,14,TRBJ2-4,CASSRRDTKNIQYF
TRBV2,15,TRBJ2-7,CASRDPGQGTYEQYF
TRBV18,12,TRBJ1-2,CASSGILAGYTF
TRBV4-1,15,TRBJ2-1,CASSQDRWTGNEQFF
TRBV5-1,14,TRBJ2-7,CASSSTSGGVEQYF
TRBV5-5,15,TRBJ1-5,CASSLLGGVVQPQHF
TRBV5-4,12,TRBJ1-2,CASSGDRVGYTF
TRBV19,13,TRBJ1-4,CASSADRDEKLFF
TRBV11-3,14,TRBJ2-5,CASSTGVAPETQYF
TRBV5-4,15,TRBJ1-1,CASSPTTGRNTEAFF
TRBV5-1,17,TRBJ2-6,CASGLLSPSSGANVLTF
TRBV6-5,15,TRBJ1-5,CASSQYRVEGQPQHF
TRBV30,15,TRBJ1-5,CAWSKGGTHNQPQHF
TRBV29-1,11,TRBJ1-1,CSVAGDGKAFF
TRBV5-4,15,TRBJ1-5,CASSFAGLSNQPQHF
TRBV6-5,15,TRBJ1-6,CASSYRDRDNSPLHF
TRBV25-1,12,-,CASRQGADEQYF
TRBV5-1,15,TRBJ1-2,CASSFGVRQINGYTF
TRBV7-9,13,TRBJ1-1,CASTLTGGTEAFF
TRBV19,14,TRBJ1-1,CASSIGQGNTEAFF
TRBV18,17,TRBJ1-5,CASSPFTGTGGDQPQHF
TRBV5-6,13,TRBJ2-7,CASSLGGSHEQYF
TRBV10-3,14,TRBJ1-2,CAISESAQDYGYTF
TRBV2,15,TRBJ2-2,CASRRTGGDTGELFF
TRBV29-1,14,TRBJ2-1,CSVDERGPYNEQFF
TRBV6-1,14,TRBJ2-3,CASTQWGGSDTQYF
TRBV13,15,TRBJ1-2,CASSLNRGSGYGYTF
TRBV5-8,13,TRBJ1-2,CASADRSNYGYTF
TRBV19,22,TRBJ1-1,CASSMRYFGTGERKWGGTEAFF
TRBV5-1,14,TRBJ2-7,CASSLGAEGAEQYF
TRBV7-9,14,TRBJ1-1,CASSSRGVGLEAFF
TRBV10-3,14,TRBJ2-7,CATLRQGLSYEQYF
TRBV19,16,TRBJ2-1,CASSSDTSGGYNEQFF
TRBV2,15,TRBJ1-5,CASSPEAPSNQPQHF
TRBV7-9,16,TRBJ1-2,CASSLILLEENYGYTF
TRBV4-3,16,TRBJ1-2,CASSQEAGGAYYGYTF
TRBV13,14,TRBJ2-1,CASSDRDRDNEQFF
TRBV9,14,TRBJ2-5,CASSPSGGTETQYF
TRBV18,14,TRBJ1-5,CASSLQGRGQPQHF
TRBV9,14,TRBJ1-1,CASSVGDMNTEAFF
TRBV19,18,TRBJ2-1,CASSPTHVTRRSYNEQFF
TRBV29-1,14,TRBJ2-1,CSGGLAGGLNEQFF
TRBV4-1,14,TRBJ2-1,CASSHGGPYNEQFF
TRBV5-1,15,TRBJ2-5,CASSKTSGVQGTQYF
TRBV11-2,13,TRBJ1-1,CASSSQQGGEAFF
TRBV6-5,12,TRBJ2-1,CASSPTRWEQFF
TRBV2,17,TRBJ1-5,CASRDIQGVHSNQPQHF
TRBV7-2,17,TRBJ1-4,CASSLRGLQGGNEKLFF
TRBV9,15,TRBJ1-3,CASSVHDSPSNTIYF
TRBV7-9,12,TRBJ2-1,CASSRENNEQFF
TRBV5-5,19,TRBJ2-1,CASSFRLAGALSSYNEQFF
TRBV9,16,TRBJ1-4,CASSVGTGTGYEKLFF